This TCR beta chain was obtained from a study of post-analysis software for immune sequencing data. Findings and limits, study-wide: Controls' normalized Chao1 diversity significantly exceeded that of multiple sclerosis patients. The study found TRBV5-6, TRBV5-1 and TRBV20-1 among about five TRBV segments more frequent in patients than controls. Under F measure analysis, samples from one preparation batch co-clustered strongly.

cDNA libraries for TCR beta contained unique molecular identifiers. TCRdb processed the PCR reads anew with MiXCR; each CDR3 protein has one entry. The data contain hundreds of thousands of distinct CDR3 sequences, roughly 27% of them seen just once; the ten biggest clones take up roughly 0.57%. V was shortened by 2 bases and J by 5 bases, with 13 bases between the two germline ends. The CDR3 covers 15 residues. The germline V gene encodes CDR1 SGHDT and CDR2 YYEEEE. Comment on this clonotype: The antigen is undetermined.

What was sequenced was blood. The V call is TRBV5-6, the J call TRBJ1-4; tentatively, D is TRBD1 (6 bases). The source is a girl between 10 and 17 years old with multiple sclerosis. The CDR3 region is CASSLRTVGNEKLFF. DNA of the CDR3: TGTGCCAGCAGCTTACGGACAGTGGGGAATGAAAAACTGTTTTTT.